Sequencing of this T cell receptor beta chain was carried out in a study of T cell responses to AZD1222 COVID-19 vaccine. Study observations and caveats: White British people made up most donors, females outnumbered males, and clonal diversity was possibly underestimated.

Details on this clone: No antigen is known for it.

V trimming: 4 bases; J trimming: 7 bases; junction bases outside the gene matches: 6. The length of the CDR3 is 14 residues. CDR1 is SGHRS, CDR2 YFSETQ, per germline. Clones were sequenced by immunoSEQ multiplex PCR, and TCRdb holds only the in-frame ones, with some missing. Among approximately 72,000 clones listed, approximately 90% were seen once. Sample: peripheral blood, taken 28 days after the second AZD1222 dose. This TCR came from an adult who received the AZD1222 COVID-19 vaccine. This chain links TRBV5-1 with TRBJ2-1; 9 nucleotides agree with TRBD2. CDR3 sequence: CASSTQREVNEQFF. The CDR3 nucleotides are TGCGCCAGCAGCACCCAGCGGGAGGTAAATGAGCAGTTCTTC. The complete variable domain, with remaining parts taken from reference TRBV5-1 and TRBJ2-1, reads KAGVTQTPRYLIKTRGQQVTLSCSPISGHRSVSWYQQTPGQGLQFLFEYFSETQRNKGNFPGRFSGRQFSNSRSEMNVSTLELGDSALYLCASSTQREVNEQFFGPGTRLTVL.